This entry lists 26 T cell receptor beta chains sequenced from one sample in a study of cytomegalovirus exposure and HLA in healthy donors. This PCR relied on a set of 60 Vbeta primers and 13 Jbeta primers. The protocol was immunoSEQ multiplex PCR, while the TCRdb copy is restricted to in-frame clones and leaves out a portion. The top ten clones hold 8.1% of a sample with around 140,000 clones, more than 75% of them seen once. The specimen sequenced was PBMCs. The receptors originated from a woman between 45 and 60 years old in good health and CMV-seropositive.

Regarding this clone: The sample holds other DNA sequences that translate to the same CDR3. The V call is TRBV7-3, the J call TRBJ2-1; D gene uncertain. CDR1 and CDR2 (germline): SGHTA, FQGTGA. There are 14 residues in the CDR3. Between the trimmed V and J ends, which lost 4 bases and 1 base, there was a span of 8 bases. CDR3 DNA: TGTGCCAGCAGCTCCTCTGTGTCCTACAATGAGCAGTTCTTC. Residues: CASSSSVSYNEQFF.

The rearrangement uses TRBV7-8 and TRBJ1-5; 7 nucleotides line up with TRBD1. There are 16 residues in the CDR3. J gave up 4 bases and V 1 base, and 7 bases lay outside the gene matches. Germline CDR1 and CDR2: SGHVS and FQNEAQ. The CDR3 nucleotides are TGTGCCAGCAGCTTAGAGGGCAGGGACAGAAATCAGCCCCAGCATTTT. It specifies CASSLEGRDRNQPQHF.

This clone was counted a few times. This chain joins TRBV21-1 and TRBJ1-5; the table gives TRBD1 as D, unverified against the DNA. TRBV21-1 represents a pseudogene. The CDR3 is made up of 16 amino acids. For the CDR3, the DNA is TGTGCCAGCACTTCTCCCTTGGGACAGGGGAATCAGCCCCAGCATTTT. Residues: CASTSPLGQGNQPQHF.

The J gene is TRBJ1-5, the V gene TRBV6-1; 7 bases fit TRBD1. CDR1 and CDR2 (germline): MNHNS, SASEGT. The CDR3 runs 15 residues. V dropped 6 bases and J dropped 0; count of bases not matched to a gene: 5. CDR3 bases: TGTGCCAGCAGCTCGACAGGGTATAGCAATCAGCCCCAGCATTTT. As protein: CASSSTGYSNQPQHF.

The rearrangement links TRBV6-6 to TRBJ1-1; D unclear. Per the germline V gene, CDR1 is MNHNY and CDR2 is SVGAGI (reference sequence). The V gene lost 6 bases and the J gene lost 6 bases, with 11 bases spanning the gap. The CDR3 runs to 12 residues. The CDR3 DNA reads TGTGCCAGCAGAATGGTGGGAGCTGAAGCTTTCTTT. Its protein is CASRMVGAEAFF.

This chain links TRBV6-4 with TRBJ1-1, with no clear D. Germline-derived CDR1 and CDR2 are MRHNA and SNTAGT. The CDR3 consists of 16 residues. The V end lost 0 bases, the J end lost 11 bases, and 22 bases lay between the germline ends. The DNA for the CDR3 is TGTGCCAGCAGTGACTCGAGGGAAGGACTTCCCCGGCCGGCTTTCTTT. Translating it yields CASSDSREGLPRPAFF.

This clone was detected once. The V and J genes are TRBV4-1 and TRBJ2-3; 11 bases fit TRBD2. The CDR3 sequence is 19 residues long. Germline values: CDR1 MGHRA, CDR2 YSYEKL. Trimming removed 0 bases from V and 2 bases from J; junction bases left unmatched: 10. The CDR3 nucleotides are TGCGCCAGCAGCCAAGATCAGAGGCCTAGCGGGGGGTTCACAGATACGCAGTATTTT. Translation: CASSQDQRPSGGFTDTQYF.

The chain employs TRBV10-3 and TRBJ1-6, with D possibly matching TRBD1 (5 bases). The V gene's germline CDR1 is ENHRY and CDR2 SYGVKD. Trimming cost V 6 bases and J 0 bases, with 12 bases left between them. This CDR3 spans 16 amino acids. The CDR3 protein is CAISQGLISYNSPLHF. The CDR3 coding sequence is TGTGCCATCAGCCAGGGTTTAATCTCCTATAATTCACCCCTCCACTTT.

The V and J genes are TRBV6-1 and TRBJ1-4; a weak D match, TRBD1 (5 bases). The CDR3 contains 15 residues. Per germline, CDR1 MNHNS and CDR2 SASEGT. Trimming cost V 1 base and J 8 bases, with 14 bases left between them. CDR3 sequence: CASSEGLGAGEKLFF. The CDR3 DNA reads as TGTGCCAGCAGTGAAGGTCTAGGGGCGGGGGAAAAACTGTTTTTT.

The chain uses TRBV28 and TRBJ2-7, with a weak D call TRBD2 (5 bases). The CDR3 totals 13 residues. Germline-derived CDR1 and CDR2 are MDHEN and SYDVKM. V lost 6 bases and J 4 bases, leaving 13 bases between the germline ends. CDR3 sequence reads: CASSLARSYEQYF. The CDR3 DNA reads TGTGCCAGCAGCTTAGCGAGAAGTTACGAGCAGTACTTC. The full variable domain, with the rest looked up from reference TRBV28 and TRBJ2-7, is DVKVTQSSRYLVKRTGEKVFLECVQDMDHENMFWYRQDPGLGLRLIYFSYDVKMKEKGDIPEGYSVSREKKERFSLILESASTNQTSMYLCASSLARSYEQYFGPGTRLTVT.

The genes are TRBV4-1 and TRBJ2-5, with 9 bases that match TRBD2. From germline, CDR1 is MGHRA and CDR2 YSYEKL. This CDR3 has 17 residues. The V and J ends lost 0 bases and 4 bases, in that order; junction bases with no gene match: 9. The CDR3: CASSQEVWRGGLETQYF. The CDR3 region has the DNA TGCGCCAGCAGCCAAGAAGTTTGGCGGGGGGGCCTAGAGACCCAGTACTTC.

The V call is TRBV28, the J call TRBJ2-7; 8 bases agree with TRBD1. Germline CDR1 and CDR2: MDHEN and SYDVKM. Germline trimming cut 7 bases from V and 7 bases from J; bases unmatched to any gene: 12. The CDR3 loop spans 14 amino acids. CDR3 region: CASMNRGFLVEQYF. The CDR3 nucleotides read TGTGCCAGCATGAACAGGGGGTTTTTGGTGGAGCAGTACTTC.

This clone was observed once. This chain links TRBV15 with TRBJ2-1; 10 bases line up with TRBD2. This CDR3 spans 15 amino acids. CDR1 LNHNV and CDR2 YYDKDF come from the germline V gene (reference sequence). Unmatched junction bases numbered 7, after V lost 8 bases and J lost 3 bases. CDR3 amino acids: CATRTLAGGYNEQFF. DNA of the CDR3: TGTGCCACCCGCACCTTAGCGGGGGGCTACAATGAGCAGTTCTTC.

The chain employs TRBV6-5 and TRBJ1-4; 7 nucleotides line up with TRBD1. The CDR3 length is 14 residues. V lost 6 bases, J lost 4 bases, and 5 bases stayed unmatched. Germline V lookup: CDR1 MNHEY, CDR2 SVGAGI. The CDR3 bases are TGTGCCAGCAGGGGGACAGTTGGTAATGAAAAACTGTTTTTT. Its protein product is CASRGTVGNEKLFF.

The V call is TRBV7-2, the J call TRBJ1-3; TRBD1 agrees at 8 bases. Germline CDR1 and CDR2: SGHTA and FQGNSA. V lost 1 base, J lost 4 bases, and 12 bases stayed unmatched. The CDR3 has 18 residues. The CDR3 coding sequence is TGTGCCAGCAGCTTAGTTGGGACAGGCAGTATATCCGGAAACACCATATATTTT. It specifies CASSLVGTGSISGNTIYF.

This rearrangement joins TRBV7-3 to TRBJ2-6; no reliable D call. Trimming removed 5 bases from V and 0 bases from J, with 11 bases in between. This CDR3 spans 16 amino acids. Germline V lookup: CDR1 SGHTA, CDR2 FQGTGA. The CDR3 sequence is CASSQSQVSGANVLTF. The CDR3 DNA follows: TGTGCCAGCAGCCAAAGTCAGGTCTCTGGGGCCAACGTCCTGACTTTC.

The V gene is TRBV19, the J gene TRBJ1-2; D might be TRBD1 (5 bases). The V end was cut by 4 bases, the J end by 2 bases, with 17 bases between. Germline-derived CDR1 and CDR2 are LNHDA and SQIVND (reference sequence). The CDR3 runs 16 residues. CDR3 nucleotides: TGTGCCAGTAGTACCATCCCTGGCAGGGCCAACTATGGCTACACCTTC. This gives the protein CASSTIPGRANYGYTF.

CDR3 sequence reads: CATSREAGNTEAFF. CDR3 DNA: TGTGCCACCAGCAGAGAGGCAGGGAACACTGAAGCTTTCTTT. The rearrangement links TRBV15 to TRBJ1-1; D gene unclear. The V gene's germline CDR1 is LNHNV and CDR2 YYDKDF (reference sequence). The CDR3 runs to 14 residues. V lost 0 bases and J lost 1, with 6 bases in between.

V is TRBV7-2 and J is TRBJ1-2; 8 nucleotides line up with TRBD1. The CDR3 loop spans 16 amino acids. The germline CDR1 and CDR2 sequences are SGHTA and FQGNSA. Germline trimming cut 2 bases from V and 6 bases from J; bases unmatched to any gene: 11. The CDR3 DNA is TGTGCCAGCAGCTTAAATGCTTTGGGGACAGGAGATGGCTACACCTTC. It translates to CASSLNALGTGDGYTF.

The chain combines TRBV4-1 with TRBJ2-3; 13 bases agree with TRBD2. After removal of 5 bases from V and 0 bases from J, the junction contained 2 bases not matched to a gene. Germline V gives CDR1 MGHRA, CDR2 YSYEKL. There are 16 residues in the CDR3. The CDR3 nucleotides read TGCGCCAGCAGCGTGGGACTAGCGGGGAGCACAGATACGCAGTATTTT. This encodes CASSVGLAGSTDTQYF.

The CDR3 DNA reads TGTGCCAGCAGCTTAGTTAGGGGAACAGATACGCAGTATTTT. It is translated as CASSLVRGTDTQYF. The chain links TRBV7-6 to TRBJ2-3; D is possibly TRBD1 (5 bases). The V end was cut by 1 base, the J end by 3 bases, with 8 bases between. The CDR3 is 14 amino acids. Germline CDR1 reads SGHVS; CDR2 reads FNYEAQ. The whole variable domain, filled in from reference TRBV7-6 and TRBJ2-3, reads GAGVSQSPRYKVTKRGQDVALRCDPISGHVSLYWYRQALGQGPEFLTYFNYEAQQDKSGLPNDRFSAERPEGSISTLTIQRTEQRDSAMYRCASSLVRGTDTQYFGPGTRLTVL.

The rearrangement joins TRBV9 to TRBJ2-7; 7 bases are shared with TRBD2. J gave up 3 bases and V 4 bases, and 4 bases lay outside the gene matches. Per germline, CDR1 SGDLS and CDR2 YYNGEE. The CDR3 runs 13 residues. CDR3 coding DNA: TGTGCCAGCAGCCTTGGACTAGACTACGAGCAGTACTTC. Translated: CASSLGLDYEQYF.

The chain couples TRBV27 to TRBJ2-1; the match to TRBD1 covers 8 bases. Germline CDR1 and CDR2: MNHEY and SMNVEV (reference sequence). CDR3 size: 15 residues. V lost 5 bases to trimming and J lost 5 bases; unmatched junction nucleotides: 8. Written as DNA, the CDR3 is TGTGCCAGCAGTGATAATCACAGGGGGAACAATGAGCAGTTCTTC. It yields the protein CASSDNHRGNNEQFF.

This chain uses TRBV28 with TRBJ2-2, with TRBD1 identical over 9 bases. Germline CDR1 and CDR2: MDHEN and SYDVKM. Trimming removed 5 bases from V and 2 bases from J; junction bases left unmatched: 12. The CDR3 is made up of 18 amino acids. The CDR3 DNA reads TGTGCCAGCAGTCCCGCCGGGGAGGGACAGGGAAACACCGGGGAGCTGTTTTTT. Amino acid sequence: CASSPAGEGQGNTGELFF.

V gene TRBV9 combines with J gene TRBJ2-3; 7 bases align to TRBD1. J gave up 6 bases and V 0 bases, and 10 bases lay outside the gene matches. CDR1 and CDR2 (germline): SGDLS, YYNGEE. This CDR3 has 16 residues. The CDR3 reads CASSVVSGGRWDTQYF. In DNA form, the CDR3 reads TGTGCCAGCAGCGTAGTTTCAGGGGGAAGATGGGATACGCAGTATTTT. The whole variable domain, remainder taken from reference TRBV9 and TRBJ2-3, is DSGVTQTPKHLITATGQRVTLRCSPRSGDLSVYWYQQSLDQGLQFLIQYYNGEERAKGNILERFSAQQFPDLHSELNLSSLELGDSALYFCASSVVSGGRWDTQYFGPGTRLTVL.

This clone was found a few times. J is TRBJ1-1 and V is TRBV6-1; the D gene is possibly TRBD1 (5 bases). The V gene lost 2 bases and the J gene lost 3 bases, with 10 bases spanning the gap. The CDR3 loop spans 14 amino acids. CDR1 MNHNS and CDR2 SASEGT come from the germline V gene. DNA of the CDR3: TGTGCCAGCAGTGAAACCTGGGGGGACACTGAAGCTTTCTTT. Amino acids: CASSETWGDTEAFF.